Included here is one T cell receptor (beta chain) sequence, with context. The antigen remains unidentified. Libraries were prepared by immunoSEQ multiplex PCR; TCRdb keeps only in-frame clonotypes and omits some of them. This table holds 10,000 to 15,000 clones, more than 80% found once. The record originates from a study of T cells in localized non-small cell lung cancer. CDR3 length: 14 amino acids. Trimming left V 8 bases short and J 5 bases short, with 16 bases between. Germline V gene data show CDR1 as SNHLY and CDR2 as FYNNEI. Findings and limits, study-wide: Out of the top 100 tumor clones, a median approximately 50 were seen in adjacent lung. Higher blood T cell density tracked longer overall survival. It was uninvolved adjacent lung that showed the highest T cell clonality, exceeding tumor. As only one tumor region underwent sequencing, heterogeneity remains possible.

Source: peripheral blood, taken before any cancer treatment. This TCR was recovered from a male donor at least 60 years old with stage I squamous cell lung carcinoma. J is TRBJ1-5 and V is TRBV2, with D perhaps TRBD1 (5 bases). As DNA, the CDR3 is TGTGCCAGCGGCCTCCGGGGGTTGGATCAGCCCCAGCATTTT. Translating it yields CASGLRGLDQPQHF.